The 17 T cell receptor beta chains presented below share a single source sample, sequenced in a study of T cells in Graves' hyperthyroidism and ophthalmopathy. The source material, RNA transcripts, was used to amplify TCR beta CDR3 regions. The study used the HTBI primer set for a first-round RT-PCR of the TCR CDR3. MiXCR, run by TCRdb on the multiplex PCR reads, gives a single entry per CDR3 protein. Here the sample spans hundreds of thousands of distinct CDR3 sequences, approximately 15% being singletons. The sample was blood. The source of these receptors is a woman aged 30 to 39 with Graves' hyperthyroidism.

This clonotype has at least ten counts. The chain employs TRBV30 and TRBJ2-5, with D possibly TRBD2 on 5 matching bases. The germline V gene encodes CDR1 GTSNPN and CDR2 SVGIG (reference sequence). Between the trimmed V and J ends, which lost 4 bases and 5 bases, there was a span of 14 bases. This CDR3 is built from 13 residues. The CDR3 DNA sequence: TGTGCCTGGAAACGTGGTGGGGAGGAGACCCAGTACTTC. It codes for CAWKRGGEETQYF. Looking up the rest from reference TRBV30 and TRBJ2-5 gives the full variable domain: SQTIHQWPATLVQPVGSPLSLECTVEGTSNPNLYWYRQAAGRGLQLLFYSVGIGQISSEVPQNLSASRPQDRQFILSSKKLLLSDSGFYLCAWKRGGEETQYFGPGTRLLVL.

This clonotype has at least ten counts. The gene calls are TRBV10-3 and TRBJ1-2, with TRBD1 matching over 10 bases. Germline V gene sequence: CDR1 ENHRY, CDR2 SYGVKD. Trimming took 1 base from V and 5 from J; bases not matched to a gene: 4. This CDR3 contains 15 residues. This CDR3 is CAISEFGQGVYGYTF. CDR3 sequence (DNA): TGTGCCATCAGTGAGTTCGGACAGGGGGTTTATGGCTACACCTTC.

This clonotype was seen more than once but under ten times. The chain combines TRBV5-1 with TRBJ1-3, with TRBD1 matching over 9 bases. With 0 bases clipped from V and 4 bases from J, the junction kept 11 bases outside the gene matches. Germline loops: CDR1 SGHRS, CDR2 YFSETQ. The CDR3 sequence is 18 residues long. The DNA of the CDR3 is TGCGCCAGCAGCTTGGCCGGACAGGGGAGCTTGGAAGGAAACACCATATATTTT. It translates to CASSLAGQGSLEGNTIYF.

This CDR3 is CASSQKPGGTDTQYF. The CDR3 DNA follows: TGCGCCAGCAGCCAGAAACCGGGGGGCACAGATACGCAGTATTTT. V gene TRBV5-1 combines with J gene TRBJ2-3, with D possibly being TRBD2 (6 bases). Trimming left V 4 bases short and J 1 base short, with 13 bases between. CDR3 length: 15 amino acids. Germline V gene lookup returns CDR1 SGHRS and CDR2 YFSETQ.

The CDR3 DNA reads TGCAGTGCTAGAGATCGGACTAGCGGGACTACGAGCTCCTACAATGAGCAGTTCTTC. Encoded protein: CSARDRTSGTTSSYNEQFF. The chain has TRBV20-1 and TRBJ2-1; 12 nucleotides agree with TRBD2. CDR3 length: 19 amino acids. Germline CDR1 DFQATT, CDR2 SNEGSKA (reference sequence). After removal of 0 bases from V and 0 bases from J, the junction contained 9 bases not matched to a gene.

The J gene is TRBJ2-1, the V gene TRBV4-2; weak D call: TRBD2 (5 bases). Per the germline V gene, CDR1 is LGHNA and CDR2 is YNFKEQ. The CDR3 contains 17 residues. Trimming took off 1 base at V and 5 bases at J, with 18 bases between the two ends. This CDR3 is CASSQGAAAAWNNEQFF. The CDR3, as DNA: TGTGCCAGCAGCCAAGGTGCCGCAGCGGCATGGAACAATGAGCAGTTCTTC.

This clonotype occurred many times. The DNA for the CDR3 is TGTGCCAGCAACAACAGGGGCGACACAGATACGCAGTATTTT. This sequence encodes CASNNRGDTDTQYF. The V call is TRBV2, the J call TRBJ2-3, with TRBD1 identical over 7 bases. Trimming took 7 bases from V and 2 from J; bases not matched to a gene: 6. The CDR3 contains 14 residues. Per the germline V gene, CDR1 is SNHLY and CDR2 is FYNNEI.

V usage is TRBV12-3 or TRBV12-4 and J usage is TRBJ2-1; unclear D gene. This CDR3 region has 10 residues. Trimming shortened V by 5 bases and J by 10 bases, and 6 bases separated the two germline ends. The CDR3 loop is CASSAAEQFF. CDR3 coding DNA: TGTGCCAGCAGTGCGGCCGAGCAGTTCTTC.

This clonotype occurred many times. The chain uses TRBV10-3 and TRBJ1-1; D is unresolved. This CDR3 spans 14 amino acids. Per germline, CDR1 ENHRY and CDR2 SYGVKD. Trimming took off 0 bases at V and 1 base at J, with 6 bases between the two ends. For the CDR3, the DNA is TGTGCCATCAGTGAGTCTTTGCAGAACACTGAAGCTTTCTTT. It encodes CAISESLQNTEAFF.

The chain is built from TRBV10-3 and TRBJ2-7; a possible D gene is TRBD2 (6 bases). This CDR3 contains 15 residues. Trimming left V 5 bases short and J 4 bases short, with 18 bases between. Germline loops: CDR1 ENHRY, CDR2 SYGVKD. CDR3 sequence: CAISSLWDSRYEQYF. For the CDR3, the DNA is TGTGCCATCAGTTCTCTTTGGGACTCGAGGTACGAGCAGTACTTC.

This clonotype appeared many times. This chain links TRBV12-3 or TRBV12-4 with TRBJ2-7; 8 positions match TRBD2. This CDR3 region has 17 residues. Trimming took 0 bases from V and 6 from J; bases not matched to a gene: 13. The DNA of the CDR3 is TGTGCCAGCAGTTTAGCGCGGGTTGGACTAGCAATGGCCGAGCAGTACTTC. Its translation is CASSLARVGLAMAEQYF.

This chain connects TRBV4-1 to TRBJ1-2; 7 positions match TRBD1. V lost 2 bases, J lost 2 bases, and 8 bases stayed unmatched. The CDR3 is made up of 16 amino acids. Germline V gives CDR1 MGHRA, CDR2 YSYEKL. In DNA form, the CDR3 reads TGCGCCAGCAGCCAACCCAGACAGGGAAACAACTATGGCTACACCTTC. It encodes CASSQPRQGNNYGYTF.

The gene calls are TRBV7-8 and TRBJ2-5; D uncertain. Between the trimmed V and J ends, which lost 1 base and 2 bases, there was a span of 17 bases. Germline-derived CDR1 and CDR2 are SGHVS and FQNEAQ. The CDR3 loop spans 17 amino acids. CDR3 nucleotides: TGTGCCAGCAGCTTAGTAAGGTTGGGCAGTCGGCAAGAGACCCAGTACTTC. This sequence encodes CASSLVRLGSRQETQYF.

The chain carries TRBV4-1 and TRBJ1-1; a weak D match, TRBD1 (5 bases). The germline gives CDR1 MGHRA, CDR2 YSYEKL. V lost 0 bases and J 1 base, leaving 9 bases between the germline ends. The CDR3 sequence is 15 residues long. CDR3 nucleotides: TGCGCCAGCAGCCAAGAATCCAGGGCGAACACTGAAGCTTTCTTT. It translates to CASSQESRANTEAFF.

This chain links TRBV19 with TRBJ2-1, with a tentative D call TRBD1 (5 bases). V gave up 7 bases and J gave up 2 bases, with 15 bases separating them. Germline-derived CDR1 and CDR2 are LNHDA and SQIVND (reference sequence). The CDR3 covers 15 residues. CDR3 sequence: CASNQGDATYNEQFF. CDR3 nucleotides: TGTGCCAGTAATCAGGGTGACGCAACCTACAATGAGCAGTTCTTC.

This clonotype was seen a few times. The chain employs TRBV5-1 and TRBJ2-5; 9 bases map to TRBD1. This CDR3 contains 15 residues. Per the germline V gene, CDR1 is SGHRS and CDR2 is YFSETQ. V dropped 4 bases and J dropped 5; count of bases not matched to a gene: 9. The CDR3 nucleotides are TGCGCCAGCAGCCTGAAACAGGGGGCGCGGGAGACCCAGTACTTC. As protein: CASSLKQGARETQYF.

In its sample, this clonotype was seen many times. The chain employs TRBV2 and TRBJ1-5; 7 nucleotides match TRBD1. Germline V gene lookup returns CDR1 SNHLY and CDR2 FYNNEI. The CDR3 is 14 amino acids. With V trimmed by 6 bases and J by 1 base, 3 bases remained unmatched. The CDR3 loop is CASSLQGSNQPQHF. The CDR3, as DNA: TGTGCCAGCAGCTTACAGGGGAGCAATCAGCCCCAGCATTTT.